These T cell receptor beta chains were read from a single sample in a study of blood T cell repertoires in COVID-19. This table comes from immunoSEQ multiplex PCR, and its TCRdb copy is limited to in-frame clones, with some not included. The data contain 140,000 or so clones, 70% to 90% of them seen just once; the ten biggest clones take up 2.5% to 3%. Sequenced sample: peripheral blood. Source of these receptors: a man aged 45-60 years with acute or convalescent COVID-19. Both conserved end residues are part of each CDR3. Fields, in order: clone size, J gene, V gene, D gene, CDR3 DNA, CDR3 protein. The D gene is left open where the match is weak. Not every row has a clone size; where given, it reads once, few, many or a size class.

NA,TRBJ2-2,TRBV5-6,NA,TGTGCCAGCAGCTGGGGGGACACCGGGGAGCTGTTTTTT,CASSWGDTGELFF
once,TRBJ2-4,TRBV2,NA,TGTGCCAGCAGTGGCTCTAGCGTTAAAAACATTCAGTACTTC,CASSGSSVKNIQYF
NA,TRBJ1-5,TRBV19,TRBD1,TGTGCCAGTAGTACTTATCGACAGGGGGCTAGCAATCAGCCCCAGCATTTT,CASSTYRQGASNQPQHF
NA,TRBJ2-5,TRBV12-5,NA,TGTGCTAGTGGTCCCCGAGGTGTATACCAAGAGACCCAGTACTTC,CASGPRGVYQETQYF
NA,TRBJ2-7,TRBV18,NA,TGTGCCAGCTCACCGGGAGATGAAAACGAGCAGTACTTC,CASSPGDENEQYF
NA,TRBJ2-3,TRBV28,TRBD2,TGTGCCAGCGGATCGGCGGGAGGGCCCTCGCGTACGCAGTATTTT,CASGSAGGPSRTQYF
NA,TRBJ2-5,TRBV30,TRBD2,TGTGCCTGGAAGCGGGAGGATTTAGAGACCCAGTACTTC,CAWKREDLETQYF
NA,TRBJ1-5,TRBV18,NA,TGTGCCAGCTCCCTTTATAGCAATCAGCCCCAGCATTTT,CASSLYSNQPQHF
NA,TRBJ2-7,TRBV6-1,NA,TGTGCCAGCAGTGATAACCAGAAACCCTACGAGCAGTACTTC,CASSDNQKPYEQYF
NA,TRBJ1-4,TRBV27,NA,TGTGCCAGCAGTTGGGGGCCAGGGCGAGGAGAAAAACTGTTTTTT,CASSWGPGRGEKLFF
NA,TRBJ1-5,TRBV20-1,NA,TGCAGTGCTAGTTTTACCAGGGGAAATCAGCCCCAGCATTTT,CSASFTRGNQPQHF
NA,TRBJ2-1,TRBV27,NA,TGTGCCAGCAGTTTTGCCCCTCGGGGCAATGAGCAGTTCTTC,CASSFAPRGNEQFF
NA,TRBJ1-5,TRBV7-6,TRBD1,TGTGCCAGCAGCCGGACAGGGGATCCGTATCAGCCCCAGCATTTT,CASSRTGDPYQPQHF
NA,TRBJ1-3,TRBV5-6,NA,TGTGCCAGCAGCCCCGGACTGAGCTCTGGAAACACCATATATTTT,CASSPGLSSGNTIYF
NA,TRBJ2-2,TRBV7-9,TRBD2,TGTGCCAGCAGCCCCCAGGTTACTAGCGGGAGGAATACCGGGGAGCTGTTTTTT,CASSPQVTSGRNTGELFF
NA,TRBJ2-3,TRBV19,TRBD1,TGTGCCAGTAGCAGACAGGGTTTGGGGACGCAGTATTTT,CASSRQGLGTQYF
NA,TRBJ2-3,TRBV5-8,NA,TGTGCCACCGTGGACCCGGGAGAAGATACGCAGTATTTT,CATVDPGEDTQYF
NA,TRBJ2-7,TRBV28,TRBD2,TGTGCCAGTAGGGGGACTAGTGGGGTTGGTGAGCAGTACTTC,CASRGTSGVGEQYF
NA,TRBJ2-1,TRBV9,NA,TGTGCCAGCAGCGTGAGGGGGGGACAACCCTACAATGAGCAGTTCTTC,CASSVRGGQPYNEQFF
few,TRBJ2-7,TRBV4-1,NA,TGCGCCAGCAGCCAAGACCCGGGAGCCCTGGGTCACGAGCAGTACTTC,CASSQDPGALGHEQYF
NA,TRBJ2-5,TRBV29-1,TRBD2,TGCAGCGTTGCTCCTAGCGGGAAGGGGGAGACCCAGTACTTC,CSVAPSGKGETQYF
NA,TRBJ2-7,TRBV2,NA,TGTGCCAGCAGTGATTTCAGGGACGAGCAGTACTTC,CASSDFRDEQYF
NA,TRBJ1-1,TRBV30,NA,TGTGCCTGGAGCGATCTAGCGGGGAACACTGAAGCTTTCTTT,CAWSDLAGNTEAFF
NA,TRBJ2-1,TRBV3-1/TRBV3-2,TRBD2,TGTGCCAGCAGCCTCCGTGGGCGGGAGATTGAGCAGTTCTTC,CASSLRGREIEQFF
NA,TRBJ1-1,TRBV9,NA,TGTGCCAGCAGCGTCGACACCTCGAACACTGAAGCTTTCTTT,CASSVDTSNTEAFF
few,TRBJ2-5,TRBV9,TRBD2,TGTGCCAGCAGCCTAAGCTCTAGCGGGAGCGGAGAGACCCAGTACTTC,CASSLSSSGSGETQYF
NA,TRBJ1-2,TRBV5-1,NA,TGCGCCAGCAGCTTGGCCGGTCAGGGTGGCTATGGCTACACCTTC,CASSLAGQGGYGYTF